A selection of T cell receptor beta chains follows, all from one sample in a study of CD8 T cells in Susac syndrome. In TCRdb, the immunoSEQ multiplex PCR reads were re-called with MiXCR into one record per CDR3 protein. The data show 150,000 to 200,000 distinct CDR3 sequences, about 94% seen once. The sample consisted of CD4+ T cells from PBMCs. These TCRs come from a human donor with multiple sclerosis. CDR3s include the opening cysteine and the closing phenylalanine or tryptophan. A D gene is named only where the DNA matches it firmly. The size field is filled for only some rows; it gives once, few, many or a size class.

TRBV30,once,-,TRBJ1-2,TGTGCCTGGAGTTCTGACAGCCTCTATGGCTACACCTTC,CAWSSDSLYGYTF
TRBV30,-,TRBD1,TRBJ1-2,TGTGCCTGGAGGTACAGGGGCGGCTACACCTTC,CAWRYRGGYTF
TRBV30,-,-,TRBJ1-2,TGTGCCACAGAGACAGCGACTAACTATGGCTACACCTTC,CATETATNYGYTF
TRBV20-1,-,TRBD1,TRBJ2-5,TGCAGTGCTCAACAGGGGGCAGAAGAGACCCAGTACTTC,CSAQQGAEETQYF
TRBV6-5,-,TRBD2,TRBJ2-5,TGTGCCAGCAGCCCTGGACTAGGTAGAGAGACCCAGTACTTC,CASSPGLGRETQYF
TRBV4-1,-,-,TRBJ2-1,TGCGCCAGCAGCCGTAATGTGGAGGGGCGGAATGAGCAGTTCTTC,CASSRNVEGRNEQFF
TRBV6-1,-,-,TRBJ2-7,TGTGCCAGCGGCAGAATACAGGTTTACGAGCAGTACTTC,CASGRIQVYEQYF
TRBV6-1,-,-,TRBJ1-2,TGTGCCAGCAGCCCAGGGGCCGGCTATGGCTACACCTTC,CASSPGAGYGYTF
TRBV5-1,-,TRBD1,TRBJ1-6,TGCGCCAGCACCCCGGGACAGGGAGGTTCACCCCTCCACTTT,CASTPGQGGSPLHF
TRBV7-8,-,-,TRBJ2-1,TGTGCCAGCAGGGAGCGGAAGGGTTACAATGAGCAGTTCTTC,CASRERKGYNEQFF
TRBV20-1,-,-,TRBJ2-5,TGCAGTGCTAGGTGGGGGGCCCCGACGGAGACCCAGTACTTC,CSARWGAPTETQYF
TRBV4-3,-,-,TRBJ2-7,TGCGCCAGCAGCCAAGATCAAGGGGTCAGGGTAGGCGAGCAGTACTTC,CASSQDQGVRVGEQYF
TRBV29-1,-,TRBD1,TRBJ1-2,TGCAGCGTTGAGAGGGTCAGGGGGCTCAAGGGCGGCGGCTACACCTTC,CSVERVRGLKGGGYTF
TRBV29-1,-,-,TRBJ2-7,TGCAGCGGGGGACTGTCCTACGAGCAGTACTTC,CSGGLSYEQYF
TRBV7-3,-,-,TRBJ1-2,TGTGCCAGCAGCCAATACTCGGGAGGCCTGGAGTATGGCTACACCTTC,CASSQYSGGLEYGYTF
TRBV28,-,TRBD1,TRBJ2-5,TGTGCCAGCAGTTTAGGGGGACAGGGTAAAGAGACCCAGTACTTC,CASSLGGQGKETQYF
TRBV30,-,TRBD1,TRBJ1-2,TGTGCCTGGTTTTCCCGCGCGGGACAGAGAGCTAACTATGGCTACACCTTC,CAWFSRAGQRANYGYTF
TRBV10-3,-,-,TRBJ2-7,TGTGCCATCAGTGATAGGAGGCCCTACTACGAGCAGTACTTC,CAISDRRPYYEQYF
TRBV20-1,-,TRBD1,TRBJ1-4,TGCAGTGCGGATCCGGGACAGGGATTTGAAAAACTGTTTTTT,CSADPGQGFEKLFF
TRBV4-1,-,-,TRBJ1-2,TGCGCCAGCAGCCAAGGCGGACAAGTCTATGGCTACACCTTC,CASSQGGQVYGYTF
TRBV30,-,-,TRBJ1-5,TGTGCCTGGAGCCCTCGCGGGGACCAGCCCCAGCATTTT,CAWSPRGDQPQHF
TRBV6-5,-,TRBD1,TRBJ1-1,TGTGCCAGCCTAAAGACAGGGGCAGCTTTCTTT,CASLKTGAAFF
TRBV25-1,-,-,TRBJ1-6,TGTGCCAGCACCCCAGGACGGCGATCACCCCTCCACTTT,CASTPGRRSPLHF
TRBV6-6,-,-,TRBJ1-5,TGTGCCAGCAGAGGAAAGACAGGTCAGCCCCAGCATTTT,CASRGKTGQPQHF
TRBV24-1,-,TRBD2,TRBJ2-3,TGTGCCACCAGTACAGAAGCGGGGGACACAGATACGCAGTATTTT,CATSTEAGDTDTQYF
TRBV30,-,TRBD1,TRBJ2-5,TGTGCCTGGAGTGTACGTATGTCGGGACAGGGTTTTGAGACCCAGTACTTC,CAWSVRMSGQGFETQYF
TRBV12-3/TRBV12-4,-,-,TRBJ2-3,TGTGCCAGCAGTTCAGGGACCCCGGCAGATACGCAGTATTTT,CASSSGTPADTQYF
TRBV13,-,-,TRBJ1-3,TGTGCCAGCAGTCAGAGCCGGGATGGAGGAAACACCATATATTTT,CASSQSRDGGNTIYF
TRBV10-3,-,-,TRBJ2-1,TGTGCCATCAGTGACCCCCACCGGGAAAACAATGAGCAGTTCTTC,CAISDPHRENNEQFF
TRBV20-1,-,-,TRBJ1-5,TGCAGTGCTAGCGACGGGAGCAATCAGCCCCAGCATTTT,CSASDGSNQPQHF
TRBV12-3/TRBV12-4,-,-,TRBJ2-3,TGTGCCAGCAGTTTAAGCTGGGATACGCAGTATTTT,CASSLSWDTQYF
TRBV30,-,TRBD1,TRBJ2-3,TGTGCCTGCCGGACAGGGGAAGCACGAGGTACGCAGTATTTT,CACRTGEARGTQYF
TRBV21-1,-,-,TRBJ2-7,TGTGCCAGCAGCAAAGCGCTAGACAGAACCTACGAGCAGTACTTC,CASSKALDRTYEQYF
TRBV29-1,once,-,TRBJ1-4,TGCAGCGTTGTTGGCAGGGATGAAAAACTGTTTTTT,CSVVGRDEKLFF
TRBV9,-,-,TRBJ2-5,TGTGCCAGCAGCGTAGGGCAGGGGCGAAATCGGGAGACCCAGTACTTC,CASSVGQGRNRETQYF
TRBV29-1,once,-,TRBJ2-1,TGCAGCGTTGGGGTCCCGGGGCCCTACAATGAGCAGTTCTTC,CSVGVPGPYNEQFF
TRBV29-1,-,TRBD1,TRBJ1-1,TGCAGCGTTGGGGGACAGGGTCTCTCAGCTTTCTTT,CSVGGQGLSAFF
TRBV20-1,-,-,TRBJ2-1,TGCAGTGCTAGAGGTCCCGGGGAGCAGTTCTTC,CSARGPGEQFF
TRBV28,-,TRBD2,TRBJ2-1,TGTGCCAGCAGCCCGGGACTAGCGGGGGGCAGGAGCTCCTACAATGAGCAGTTCTTC,CASSPGLAGGRSSYNEQFF
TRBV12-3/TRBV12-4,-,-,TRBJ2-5,TGTGCCAGCAGCCTCCTGACAGTGGGGCCCCACGAGACCCAGTACTTC,CASSLLTVGPHETQYF
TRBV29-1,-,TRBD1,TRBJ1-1,TGCAGCGTTGGTAAGGGGGCGAACACTGAAGCTTTCTTT,CSVGKGANTEAFF
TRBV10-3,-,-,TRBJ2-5,TGTGCCATCAGTGAAACGGGGGAGACCCAGTACTTC,CAISETGETQYF
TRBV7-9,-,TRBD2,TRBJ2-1,TGTGCCAGCAGCTTTCGGACTAGCGCTATGAGAATCACATACAATGAGCAGTTCTTC,CASSFRTSAMRITYNEQFF
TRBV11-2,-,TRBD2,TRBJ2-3,TGTGCCAGCAGCCCTGGACTAGCGCGCCTCGGGTTGGAGTATTTT,CASSPGLARLGLEYF
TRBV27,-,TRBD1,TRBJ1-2,TGTGCCAGCAGTCCGTTGGGACAGTCCTATGGCTACACCTTC,CASSPLGQSYGYTF
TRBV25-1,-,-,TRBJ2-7,TGTGCCAGCAGCCCCGGCTGGGGGACCTACGAGCAGTACTTC,CASSPGWGTYEQYF
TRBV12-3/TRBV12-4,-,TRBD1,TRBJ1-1,TGTGCCAGCAGTGTGGGACAGTCCACTGAAGCTTTCTTT,CASSVGQSTEAFF
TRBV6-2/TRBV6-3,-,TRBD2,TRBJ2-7,TGTGCCAGCAGTCTCCGGGGGGGCGAGCAGTACTTC,CASSLRGGEQYF
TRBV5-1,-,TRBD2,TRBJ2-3,TGCGCCAGCAGGGGACTAGCGGGGGGTCTAGGCGCAGATACGCAGTATTTT,CASRGLAGGLGADTQYF
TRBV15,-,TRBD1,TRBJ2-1,TGTGCCGCATCGCGGGGACAGGGCTACGTTGAGCAGTTCTTC,CAASRGQGYVEQFF
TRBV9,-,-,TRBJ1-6,TGTGCCAGCAGCGTAGCTCTGGATAATTCACCCCTCCACTTT,CASSVALDNSPLHF
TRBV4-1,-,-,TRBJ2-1,TGCGCCAGCAGCCCGAATGGATGGGGCACCCTCAATGAGCAGTTCTTC,CASSPNGWGTLNEQFF
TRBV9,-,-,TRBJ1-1,TGTGCCAGCAGCGTAGCAGGGGATACTGAAGCTTTCTTT,CASSVAGDTEAFF
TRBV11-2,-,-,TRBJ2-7,TGTGCCAGCCTCAAGTATGAGGCGCAGGAGCAGTACTTC,CASLKYEAQEQYF